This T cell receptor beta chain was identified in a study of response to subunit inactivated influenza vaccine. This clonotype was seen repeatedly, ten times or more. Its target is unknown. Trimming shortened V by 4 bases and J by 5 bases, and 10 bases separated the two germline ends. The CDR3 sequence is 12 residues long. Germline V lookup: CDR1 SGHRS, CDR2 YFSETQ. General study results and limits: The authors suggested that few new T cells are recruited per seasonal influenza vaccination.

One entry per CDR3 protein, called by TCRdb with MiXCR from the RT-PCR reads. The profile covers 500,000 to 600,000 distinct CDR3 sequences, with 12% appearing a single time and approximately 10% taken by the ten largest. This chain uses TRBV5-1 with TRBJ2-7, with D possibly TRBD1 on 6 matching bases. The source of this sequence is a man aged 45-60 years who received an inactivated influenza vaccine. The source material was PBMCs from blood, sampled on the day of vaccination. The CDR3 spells CASSPPGDEQYF. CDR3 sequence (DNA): TGCGCCAGCAGCCCCCCAGGGGACGAGCAGTACTTC. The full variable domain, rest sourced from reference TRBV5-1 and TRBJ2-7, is KAGVTQTPRYLIKTRGQQVTLSCSPISGHRSVSWYQQTPGQGLQFLFEYFSETQRNKGNFPGRFSGRQFSNSRSEMNVSTLELGDSALYLCASSPPGDEQYFGPGTRLTVT.